This entry concerns a single T cell receptor (beta chain). A read error may account for a junction end that differs from germline. These data originate in a study of blood T cells in healthy people across ages. Alongside a J-beta primer mix, a sample-barcoded 5' primer served in a second PCR lasting about 6 to 11 cycles. TCRdb called the 5' RACE reads again in MiXCR, with one record for every CDR3 protein. This repertoire shows more than 900,000 distinct CDR3 sequences, 25% to 30% found once; its top ten account for 10%. Each sample provided at least 5 micrograms of extracted total RNA. This CDR3 region has 14 residues. The germline gives CDR1 SGHRS, CDR2 YFSETQ. This same sample was also taken into another study, of T cells of mothers and their children. This second study says: TCR recombination output is shaped by thymic selection similarly in related and unrelated pairs. Overlap ran slightly, non-significantly higher for related than unrelated mother-child pairs.

Sequenced sample: blood. The chain has TRBV5-1 and TRBJ2-4; the D gene is possibly TRBD2 (5 bases). The J call may be mistaken, given a closer DNA end match to TRBJ2-7. The receptor was isolated from a woman aged 40 to 50 in good health. Here the CDR3 reads CAGSLDTGSYEQYF. The CDR3 nucleotides are TGCGCCGGCAGCTTGGATACGGGGTCCTACGAGCAGTACTTC.